The source of this T cell receptor beta chain is a study of T cell changes during pregnancy in multiple sclerosis (dated by TCRdb to about 2019). At the level of the whole study: In women with multiple sclerosis, the researchers looked at how the T cell repertoire shifted as pregnancy progressed.

There are 14 amino acids in the CDR3, from cysteine to phenylalanine inclusive. Only the CDR3 DNA is retained, 42 bases long and in frame from the first base. In the germline V gene, CDR1 corresponds to SGHAT and CDR2 to FQNNGV. The V and J ends are trimmed by 6 bases and 6 bases, leaving 15 bases between them. A single count supports this clone. Its antigen is not yet known. No base quality information exists; no much larger clone differs at one position. The receptor library was made with the immunoSEQ multiplex PCR assay. Drawn from immuneACCESS, this table holds only the in-frame rearrangements with V and J called that TCRdb kept. Clones are partly lost; checked studies trace under half to an unresolved V gene and leave the rest unexplained. In this sample the table shows under 25,000 clones, about 90% of which occur a single time. Together, the top ten hold about 8.4% of the sample.

The origin of this receptor is a female donor with multiple sclerosis, enrolled in a pregnancy study. Material: CD8+ T cells from peripheral blood mononuclear cells, obtained after pregnancy. The chain joins TRBV11-2 to TRBJ1-5; no D gene call is confident. DNA sequence: TGTGCCAGCAGACCGTCAGAGGTGAGTCAGCCCCAGCATTTT. Its coded protein is CASRPSEVSQPQHF.